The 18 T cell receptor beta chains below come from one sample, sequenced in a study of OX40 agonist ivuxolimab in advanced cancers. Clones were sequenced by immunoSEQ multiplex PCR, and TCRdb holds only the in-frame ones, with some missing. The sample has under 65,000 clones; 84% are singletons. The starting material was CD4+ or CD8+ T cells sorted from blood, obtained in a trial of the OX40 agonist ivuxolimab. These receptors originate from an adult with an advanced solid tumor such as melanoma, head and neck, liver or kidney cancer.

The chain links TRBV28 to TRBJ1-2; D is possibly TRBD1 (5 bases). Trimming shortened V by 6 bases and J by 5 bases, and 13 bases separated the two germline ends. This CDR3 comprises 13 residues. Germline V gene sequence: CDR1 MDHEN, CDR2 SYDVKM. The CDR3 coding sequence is TGTGCCAGCAGATTACAGGACGAATATGGCTACACCTTC. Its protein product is CASRLQDEYGYTF.

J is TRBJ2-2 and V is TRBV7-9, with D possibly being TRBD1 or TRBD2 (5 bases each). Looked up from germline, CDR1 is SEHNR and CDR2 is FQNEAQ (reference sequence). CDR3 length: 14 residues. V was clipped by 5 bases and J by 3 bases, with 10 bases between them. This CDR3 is CASSRDVYTGELFF. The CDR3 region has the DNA TGTGCCAGCAGCCGGGACGTTTACACCGGGGAGCTGTTTTTT.

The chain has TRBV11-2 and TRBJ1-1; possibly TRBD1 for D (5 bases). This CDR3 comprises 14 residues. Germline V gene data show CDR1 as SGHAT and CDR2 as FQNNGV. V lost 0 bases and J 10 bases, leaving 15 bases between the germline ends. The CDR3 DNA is TGTGCCAGCAGCTTAGATACAAAGAAAGGGGCAGCTTTCTTT. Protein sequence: CASSLDTKKGAAFF.

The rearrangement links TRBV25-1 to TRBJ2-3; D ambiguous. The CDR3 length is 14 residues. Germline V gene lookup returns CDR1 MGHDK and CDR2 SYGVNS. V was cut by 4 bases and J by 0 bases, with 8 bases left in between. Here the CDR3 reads CASSGVSSTDTQYF. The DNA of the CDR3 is TGTGCCAGCAGTGGAGTATCCAGCACAGATACGCAGTATTTT.

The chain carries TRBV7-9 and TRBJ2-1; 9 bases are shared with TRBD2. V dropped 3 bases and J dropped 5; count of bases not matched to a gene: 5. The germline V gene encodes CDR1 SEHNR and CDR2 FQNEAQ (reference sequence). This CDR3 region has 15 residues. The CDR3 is CASSFSGSPHNEQFF. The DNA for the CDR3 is TGTGCCAGCAGCTTTAGCGGGAGCCCCCACAATGAGCAGTTCTTC.

This chain's CDR3 is CASSVLGTLNEKLFF. CDR3 coding DNA: TGCGCCAGCAGCGTTCTCGGGACACTTAATGAAAAACTGTTTTTT. The chain couples TRBV5-1 to TRBJ1-4; tentative D call: TRBD1 (6 bases). Per the germline V gene, CDR1 is SGHRS and CDR2 is YFSETQ. Trimming left V 4 bases short and J 4 bases short, with 14 bases between. The CDR3 length is 15 residues.

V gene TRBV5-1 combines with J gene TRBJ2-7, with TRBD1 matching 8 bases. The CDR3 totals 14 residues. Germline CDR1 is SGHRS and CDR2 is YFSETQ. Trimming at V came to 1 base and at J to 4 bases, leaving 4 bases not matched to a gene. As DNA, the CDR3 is TGCGCCAGCAGCTTGTGGCAGGGGGCTTACGAGCAGTACTTC. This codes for CASSLWQGAYEQYF.

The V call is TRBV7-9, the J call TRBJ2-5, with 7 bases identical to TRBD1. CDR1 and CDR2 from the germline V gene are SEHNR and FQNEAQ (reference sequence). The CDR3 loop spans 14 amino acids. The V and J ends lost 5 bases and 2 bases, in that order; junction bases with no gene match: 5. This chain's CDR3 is CASSHGTEQETQYF. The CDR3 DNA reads TGTGCCAGCAGCCACGGGACAGAACAAGAGACCCAGTACTTC.

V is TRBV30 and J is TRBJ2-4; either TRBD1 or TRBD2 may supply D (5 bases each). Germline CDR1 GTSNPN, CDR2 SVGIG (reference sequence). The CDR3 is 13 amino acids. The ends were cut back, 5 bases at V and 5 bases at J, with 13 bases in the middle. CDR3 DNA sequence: TGTGCCTGGGGGACGGGGCCTCAAAACATTCAGTACTTC. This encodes CAWGTGPQNIQYF.

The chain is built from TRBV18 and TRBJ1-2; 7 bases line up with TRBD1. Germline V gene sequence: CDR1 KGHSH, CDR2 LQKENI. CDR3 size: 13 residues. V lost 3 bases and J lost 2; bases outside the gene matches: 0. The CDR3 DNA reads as TGTGCCAGCTCACCGACAGGGAACTATGGCTACACCTTC. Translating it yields CASSPTGNYGYTF.

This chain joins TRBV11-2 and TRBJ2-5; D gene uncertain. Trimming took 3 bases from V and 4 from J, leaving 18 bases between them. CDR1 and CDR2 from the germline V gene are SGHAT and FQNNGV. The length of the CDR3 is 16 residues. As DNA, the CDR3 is TGTGCCAGCAGCTTTGTGGCCGGTGGACGGCGAGAGACCCAGTACTTC. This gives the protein CASSFVAGGRRETQYF.

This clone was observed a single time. The CDR3 coding sequence is TGTGCCAGCAGCTTAGAGCTGGGCTACACCTTC. This translates into CASSLELGYTF. The chain is built from TRBV7-9 and TRBJ1-2; D is uncertain. CDR3 length equals 11 residues. Germline lookup yields CDR1 SEHNR and CDR2 FQNEAQ (reference sequence). Trimming stripped 1 base from V and 8 bases from J, with 5 bases between.

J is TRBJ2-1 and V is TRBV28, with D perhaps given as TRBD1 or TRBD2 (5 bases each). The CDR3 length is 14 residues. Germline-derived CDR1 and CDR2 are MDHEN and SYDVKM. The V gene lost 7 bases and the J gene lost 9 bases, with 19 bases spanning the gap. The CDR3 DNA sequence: TGTGCCAGCACCCCTCCGGGGCCCCAGGGTGAGCAGTTCTTC. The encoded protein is CASTPPGPQGEQFF.

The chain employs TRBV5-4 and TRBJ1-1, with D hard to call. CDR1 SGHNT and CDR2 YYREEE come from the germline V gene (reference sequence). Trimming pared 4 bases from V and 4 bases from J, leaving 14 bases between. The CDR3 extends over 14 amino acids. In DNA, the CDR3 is TGTGCCAGCAGCCTTGGCCGAGTGGGCACTGAAGCTTTCTTT. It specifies CASSLGRVGTEAFF.

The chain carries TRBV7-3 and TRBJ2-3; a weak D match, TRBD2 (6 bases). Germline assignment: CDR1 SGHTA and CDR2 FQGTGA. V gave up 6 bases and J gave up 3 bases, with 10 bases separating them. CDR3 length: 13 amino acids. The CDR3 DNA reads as TGTGCCAGCAGTCCTGGGACTACAGATACGCAGTATTTT. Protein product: CASSPGTTDTQYF.

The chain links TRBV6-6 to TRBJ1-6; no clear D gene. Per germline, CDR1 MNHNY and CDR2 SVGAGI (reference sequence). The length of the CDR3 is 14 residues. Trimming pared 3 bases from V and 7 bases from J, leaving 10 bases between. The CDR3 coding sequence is TGTGCCAGCAGTTATGGACCAGAAAATTCACCCCTCCACTTT. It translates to CASSYGPENSPLHF.

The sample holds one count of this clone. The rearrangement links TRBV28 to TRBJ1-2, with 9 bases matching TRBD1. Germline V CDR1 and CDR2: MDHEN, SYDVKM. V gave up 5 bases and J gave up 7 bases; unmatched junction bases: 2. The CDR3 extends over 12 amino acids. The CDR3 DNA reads TGTGCCAGCAGTACAGGGGGCGGTGGCTACACCTTC. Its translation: CASSTGGGGYTF.

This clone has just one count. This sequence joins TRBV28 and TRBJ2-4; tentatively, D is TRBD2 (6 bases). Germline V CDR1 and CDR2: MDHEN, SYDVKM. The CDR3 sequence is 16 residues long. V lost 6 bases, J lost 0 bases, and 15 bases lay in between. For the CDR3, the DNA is TGTGCCAGCAGGGAGGGGTCGGGGCTAGCCAAAAACATTCAGTACTTC. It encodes CASREGSGLAKNIQYF.